There are a few counts of the clone carrying this T cell receptor beta chain. What it binds is not known. This specimen comes from a study of regulatory T cells in long-lasting Graves disease. The authors built TCR beta libraries using iRepertoire HTBI primers and Arm-PCR of CDR3 regions. In the original processing: Identified segments across samples numbered roughly 60 TRBV and approximately 13 TRBJ. A single record per CDR3 protein comes from TCRdb applying MiXCR to the multiplex PCR reads. TCRdb assigned the V and J calls; the authors' analysis was not used. Here the sample spans about 470,000 distinct CDR3 sequences, around a fifth being singletons. General observations from the study: Persistent disease favored TRBV28, TRBJ1-2 and TRBJ2-5. Patients with persistent Graves' had lower TCR diversity than newly diagnosed patients.

Germline trimming cut 5 bases from V and 3 bases from J; bases unmatched to any gene: 10. The CDR3 sequence is 15 residues long. The germline V gene encodes CDR1 SGHRS and CDR2 YFSETQ. This sample's time point: persistent/refractory GD, antithyroid drugs over 5 years with positive TRAb. From RNA extracted from PBMCs, the TCR library was made. The V gene is TRBV5-1, the J gene TRBJ1-1, with TRBD1 matching over 7 bases. The material was peripheral blood mononuclear cells (PBMCs), obtained when the disease was refractory, from a patient treated with antithyroid drugs. This TCR derives from a female donor with Graves disease. The CDR3 DNA reads as TGCGCCAGCAGATATATGGACAGGTCGGACACTGAAGCTTTCTTT. Its translation is CASRYMDRSDTEAFF.